This section outlines one T cell receptor beta chain sequence together with its context. Its antigen is undetermined. This sample stems from a study of STAT5B mutations in CD4+ large granular lymphocyte leukemia. The study's findings and limits: Main leukemic clonotypes were patient-specific, but more than 20% appeared at low frequency elsewhere. Compared with healthy controls (2/35), patient top clones favored TRBV06 (8/27). Without HLA matching, higher CD4+ than CD8+ T-LGLL clonality could reflect small sample size.

V dropped 3 bases and J dropped 1; count of bases not matched to a gene: 6. The CDR3 is 16 amino acids. The V gene's germline CDR1 is SEHNR and CDR2 FQNEAQ (reference sequence). Study processing details: Lowest detectable productive clonotype frequency was 2.59 x 10-5. The table came from immunoSEQ multiplex PCR; TCRdb's copy has only in-frame clones and leaves some out. V, J and clone size derive from that table, while D and trimming were established from the DNA sequence. The sample lists roughly 26,000 clones, 80% to 85% occurring once. The chain has TRBV7-9 and TRBJ2-3, with 8 nucleotides matching TRBD1. The sample consisted of CD4+ T cells from blood buffy coats. This receptor was identified in a human donor in good health. Here the CDR3 reads CASSLAGQGRTDTQYF. Here the CDR3 DNA reads TGTGCCAGCAGCTTGGCTGGACAGGGCCGCACAGATACGCAGTATTTT.